Below are 19 T cell receptor beta chains sequenced from a single sample in a study of T cells after yellow fever vaccination. Via MiXCR, TCRdb re-called the 5' RACE reads, giving one row per CDR3 protein. The sample contains about 99,000 distinct CDR3 sequences, roughly 5.2% of which appear only once. The sample consisted of CD8+ T cells sorted from PBMCs, taken 10 days after the yellow fever booster vaccination. These receptors originate from a man aged 18 to 35 who received the YFV17D yellow fever vaccine.

Ten or more counts support this clonotype. The V call is TRBV6-2 or TRBV6-3, the J call TRBJ2-7; D is unclear. Trimming shortened V by 2 bases and J by 6 bases, and 8 bases separated the two germline ends. Germline assignment: CDR1 MNHEY and CDR2 SVGEGT. The CDR3 covers 12 residues. CDR3: CASSYDTLEQYV. CDR3 in DNA: TGTGCCAGCAGTTACGACACCCTCGAGCAGTACGTC.

This clonotype turned up a few times. The rearrangement uses TRBV6-2 or TRBV6-3 and TRBJ1-1, with TRBD1 as a possible D gene (6 bases). V lost 2 bases to trimming and J lost 4 bases, with 11 bases between them. This CDR3 is 14 amino acids long. Per the germline V gene, CDR1 is MNHEY and CDR2 is SVGEGT. CDR3 sequence reads: CASSYETGITEAFF. DNA of the CDR3: TGTGCCAGCAGTTACGAGACAGGCATCACTGAAGCTTTCTTT.

The genes are TRBV14 and TRBJ1-1; D gene unclear. Germline V gives CDR1 SGHDN, CDR2 FVKESK. V gave up 5 bases and J gave up 2 bases, with 9 bases separating them. The CDR3 totals 13 residues. The CDR3 reads CASSAGFNTEAFF. Written as DNA, the CDR3 is TGTGCCAGCAGCGCGGGTTTCAACACTGAAGCTTTCTTT.

This clonotype showed up just a few times. The chain recombines TRBV2 with TRBJ1-5; D perhaps matches TRBD1 (6 bases). Germline V gene lookup returns CDR1 SNHLY and CDR2 FYNNEI. Between the trimmed V and J ends, which lost 7 bases and 3 bases, there was a span of 13 bases. This CDR3 is built from 14 residues. DNA for the CDR3: TGTGCCAGCACGGCAGGGGCGAACAATCAGCCCCAGCATTTT. The encoded protein is CASTAGANNQPQHF.

The sample holds many counts of this clonotype. V usage is TRBV10-3 and J usage is TRBJ2-7, with D perhaps TRBD1 (5 bases). Between the trimmed V and J ends, which lost 2 bases and 3 bases, there was a span of 8 bases. The CDR3 consists of 13 residues. CDR1 and CDR2 from the germline V gene are ENHRY and SYGVKD. The CDR3 here is CAISEAGNYEQYF. CDR3 sequence (DNA): TGTGCCATCAGTGAGGCAGGGAACTACGAGCAGTACTTC.

This clonotype was detected ten times or more. The genes are TRBV6-2 or TRBV6-3 and TRBJ2-1; 10 positions agree with TRBD2. V lost 4 bases, J lost 4 bases, and 1 base stayed unmatched. The CDR3 sequence is 14 residues long. Germline V gene lookup returns CDR1 MNHEY and CDR2 SVGEGT. This chain's CDR3 is CASSWTSGYNEQFF. Written as DNA, the CDR3 is TGTGCCAGCAGTTGGACTAGCGGTTACAATGAGCAGTTCTTC.

The chain carries TRBV4-3 and TRBJ1-5; D is undetermined. Germline V gives CDR1 LGHNA, CDR2 YSLEER. V lost 1 base, J lost 0 bases, and 10 bases lay in between. CDR3 size: 16 residues. CDR3 protein: CASSQAADYSNQPQHF. The CDR3 coding sequence is TGCGCCAGCAGCCAAGCGGCGGATTATAGCAATCAGCCCCAGCATTTT.

This clonotype was counted at least ten times. The chain joins TRBV7-9 to TRBJ2-1; D not certain. Trimming removed 1 base at V and 9 bases at J, with 7 bases between. Germline V gene lookup returns CDR1 SEHNR and CDR2 FQNEAQ (reference sequence). The length of the CDR3 is 12 residues. The CDR3 DNA follows: TGTGCCAGCAGCTTAGATGGGTCTGAGCAGTTCTTC. Translating gives CASSLDGSEQFF. The full variable domain, completed using reference TRBV7-9 and TRBJ2-1, is DTGVSQNPRHKITKRGQNVTFRCDPISEHNRLYWYRQTLGQGPEFLTYFQNEAQLEKSRLLSDRFSAERPKGSFSTLEIQRTEQGDSAMYLCASSLDGSEQFFGPGTRLTVL.

This clonotype showed up many times. V gene TRBV7-2 combines with J gene TRBJ2-5; D gene unclear. Germline CDR1 SGHTA, CDR2 FQGNSA. The CDR3 spans 13 residues. V was shortened by 3 bases and J by 5 bases, with 10 bases between the two germline ends. The CDR3 region is CASSLGTFETQYF. The CDR3 DNA reads as TGTGCCAGCAGCTTGGGAACGTTTGAGACCCAGTACTTC. The entire variable domain, with the rest obtained from reference TRBV7-2 and TRBJ2-5, is as follows: GAGVSQSPSNKVTEKGKDVELRCDPISGHTALYWYRQSLGQGLEFLIYFQGNSAPDKSGLPSDRFSAERTGGSVSTLTIQRTQQEDSAVYLCASSLGTFETQYFGPGTRLLVL.

The chain combines TRBV6-2 or TRBV6-3 with TRBJ2-1; the D is unclear. V lost 2 bases and J 2 bases, leaving 10 bases between the germline ends. The length of the CDR3 is 15 residues. Per the germline V gene, CDR1 is MNHEY and CDR2 is SVGEGT. CDR3 DNA sequence: TGTGCCAGCAGTTACGGGCCCGGTCCCTACAATGAGCAGTTCTTC. It is translated as CASSYGPGPYNEQFF.

This clonotype was found many times. The chain uses TRBV6-4 and TRBJ2-3; no clear D gene. V lost 6 bases, J lost 0 bases, and 13 bases lay in between. The V gene's germline CDR1 is MRHNA and CDR2 SNTAGT. CDR3 length: 15 residues. For the CDR3, the DNA is TGTGCCAGCAGCTTAAACACCAGGAGCACAGATACGCAGTATTTT. As protein: CASSLNTRSTDTQYF.

The gene calls are TRBV4-3 and TRBJ2-1; D gene unclear. CDR3 length: 15 amino acids. CDR1 LGHNA and CDR2 YSLEER come from the germline V gene. Trimming cost V 3 bases and J 7 bases, with 16 bases left between them. CDR3: CASSHLGNGVNEQFF. The CDR3 region has the DNA TGCGCCAGCAGCCACCTGGGGAATGGAGTGAATGAGCAGTTCTTC.

This clonotype was counted many times. This chain links TRBV4-3 with TRBJ2-3; TRBD1 aligns across 7 bases. With 4 bases clipped from V and 1 base from J, the junction kept 8 bases outside the gene matches. CDR3 length equals 16 residues. Germline V CDR1 and CDR2: LGHNA, YSLEER. In DNA form, the CDR3 reads TGCGCCAGCAGCCCACCGAGGGGGCAAGGCACAGATACGCAGTATTTT. Translated, it gives CASSPPRGQGTDTQYF.

This chain joins TRBV9 and TRBJ2-1; D gene ambiguous. This CDR3 comprises 12 residues. V was cut by 4 bases and J by 6 bases, with 8 bases left in between. Germline V CDR1 and CDR2: SGDLS, YYNGEE. CDR3 protein: CASSPDRNEQFF. In DNA, the CDR3 is TGTGCCAGCAGCCCGGACCGCAATGAGCAGTTCTTC. The complete variable domain, with remaining parts taken from reference TRBV9 and TRBJ2-1, reads DSGVTQTPKHLITATGQRVTLRCSPRSGDLSVYWYQQSLDQGLQFLIQYYNGEERAKGNILERFSAQQFPDLHSELNLSSLELGDSALYFCASSPDRNEQFFGPGTRLTVL.

This clonotype has more than one count but fewer than ten. The chain couples TRBV29-1 to TRBJ1-1; D possibly corresponds to TRBD1 (6 bases). V was pared by 3 bases and J by 4 bases, with 12 bases between. Germline values: CDR1 SQVTM, CDR2 ANQGSEA. The CDR3 runs 13 residues. The CDR3 region has the DNA TGCAGCGTTGAGGTGGGGGCGAGCACTGAAGCTTTCTTT. It specifies CSVEVGASTEAFF.

In its sample, this clonotype was seen many times. The gene calls are TRBV3-1 and TRBJ2-2; D gene unclear. The germline gives CDR1 LGHDT, CDR2 YNNKEL (reference sequence). The CDR3 sequence is 15 residues long. The germline V and J ends were trimmed by 5 bases and 2 bases, with 12 bases remaining between them. CDR3 in DNA: TGTGCCAGCAGCAGGGTTTGGTCTAACACCGGGGAGCTGTTTTTT. It is translated as CASSRVWSNTGELFF. Variable domain in full (rest from reference TRBV3-1 and TRBJ2-2): DTAVSQTPKYLVTQMGNDKSIKCEQNLGHDTMYWYKQDSKKFLKIMFSYNNKELIINETVPNRFSPKSPDKAHLNLHINSLELGDSAVYFCASSRVWSNTGELFFGEGSRLTVL.

This clonotype was found many times. The chain employs TRBV5-1 and TRBJ2-7, with 9 bases that match TRBD1. Germline V gives CDR1 SGHRS, CDR2 YFSETQ. With 3 bases clipped from V and 1 base from J, the junction kept 2 bases outside the gene matches. This CDR3 has 14 amino acids. CDR3 residues: CASSWGTGSYEQYV. CDR3 nucleotides: TGCGCCAGCAGCTGGGGGACAGGGTCCTACGAGCAGTACGTC.

This clonotype was observed at least ten times. The J gene is TRBJ2-6, the V gene TRBV6-2 or TRBV6-3, with D perhaps matching TRBD1 or TRBD2 (5 bases each). The CDR3 totals 14 residues. Trimming removed 2 bases from V and 3 bases from J, with 5 bases in between. Germline CDR1 MNHEY, CDR2 SVGEGT. CDR3 protein: CASSYGGGANVLTF. The CDR3 DNA sequence: TGTGCCAGCAGTTACGGGGGTGGGGCCAACGTCCTGACTTTC.

This chain joins TRBV15 and TRBJ2-5; 8 nucleotides agree with TRBD1. V dropped 4 bases and J dropped 5; count of bases not matched to a gene: 6. Germline CDR1 is LNHNV and CDR2 is YYDKDF (reference sequence). The CDR3 contains 14 residues. Here the CDR3 reads CATSTAGGRETQYF. In nucleotides, the CDR3 is TGTGCCACCAGCACCGCAGGGGGCCGGGAGACCCAGTACTTC.